Each of the 18 T cell receptor beta chains below was sequenced from the same sample in a study of cytomegalovirus exposure and HLA in healthy donors. The PCR contained 60 Vbeta and 13 Jbeta primers. Produced via immunoSEQ multiplex PCR; TCRdb's table is partial and in-frame only. This sample has 90,000 or so clones, with 70% to 75% found just once. Sequencing was carried out using PBMCs. Receptor source: a young woman in good health and CMV-seropositive.

The genes are TRBV2 and TRBJ1-1; the D gene is possibly TRBD1 (6 bases). This CDR3 contains 16 residues. V was trimmed by 4 bases and J by 0 bases, leaving 15 bases between them. Per the germline V gene, CDR1 is SNHLY and CDR2 is FYNNEI. As DNA, the CDR3 is TGTGCCAGCAGTGTGGGTGGGGGCGGAATGAACACTGAAGCTTTCTTT. It translates to CASSVGGGGMNTEAFF.

The genes are TRBV11-2 and TRBJ1-1, with D possibly being TRBD1 (5 bases). CDR3 length: 15 amino acids. Trimming took off 2 bases at V and 4 bases at J, with 14 bases between the two ends. CDR1 SGHAT and CDR2 FQNNGV come from the germline V gene. This CDR3 reads CASSLSRGGSTEAFF. Here the CDR3 DNA reads TGTGCCAGCAGCTTATCCCGGGGGGGATCCACTGAAGCTTTCTTT.

The chain recombines TRBV7-6 with TRBJ1-6; 9 bases are a match to TRBD1. This CDR3 is built from 13 residues. The V gene end was trimmed by 5 bases and the J gene end by 7 bases; junction bases not matched to a gene: 0. The germline gives CDR1 SGHVS, CDR2 FNYEAQ. The CDR3 coding sequence is TGTGCCAGCAGCGGGACAGGGAATTCACCCCTCCACTTT. This encodes CASSGTGNSPLHF.

This clone was counted only a few times. This chain joins TRBV6-1 and TRBJ1-2; 7 bases fit TRBD1. There are 14 residues in the CDR3. Trimming took 5 bases from V and 3 from J; bases not matched to a gene: 6. Germline loops: CDR1 MNHNS, CDR2 SASEGT. DNA of the CDR3: TGTGCCAGCAGTTTAACAGGGGACGACTATGGCTACACCTTC. This gives the protein CASSLTGDDYGYTF.

This chain connects TRBV7-3 to TRBJ2-2; maybe TRBD1 (5 bases). Germline assignment: CDR1 SGHTA and CDR2 FQGTGA. The germline V and J ends were trimmed by 5 bases and 0 bases, with 10 bases remaining between them. CDR3 length equals 15 residues. Here the CDR3 reads CASSRQSANTGELFF. Here the CDR3 DNA reads TGTGCCAGCAGCCGACAGAGCGCGAACACCGGGGAGCTGTTTTTT.

The chain joins TRBV6-1 to TRBJ2-3; 7 bases fit TRBD1. Germline CDR1 MNHNS, CDR2 SASEGT. The CDR3 runs 15 residues. The ends lost 5 bases at V and 0 bases at J; junction bases unmatched: 5. The CDR3 DNA reads as TGTGCCAGCAGTCTAGGGACAGTAAGCACAGATACGCAGTATTTT. Amino acids: CASSLGTVSTDTQYF.

The chain employs TRBV6-1 and TRBJ2-7, with TRBD2 as a possible D gene (6 bases). The CDR3 consists of 16 residues. CDR1 is MNHNS and CDR2 is SASEGT in the germline V gene. Trimming stripped 4 bases from V and 0 bases from J, with 16 bases between. This CDR3 is CASSGSGLRSSYEQYF. CDR3 DNA sequence: TGTGCCAGCAGTGGGTCGGGACTTAGGAGCTCCTACGAGCAGTACTTC.

This sequence joins TRBV7-6 and TRBJ2-3; 9 bases are a match to TRBD1. Germline V gives CDR1 SGHVS, CDR2 FNYEAQ. V shed 3 bases and J 3 bases; nucleotides not matched to a gene: 4. The CDR3 is 15 residues long. Here the CDR3 DNA reads TGTGCCAGCAGCTTTGGGACAGGGAGGACAGATACGCAGTATTTT. Protein product: CASSFGTGRTDTQYF. The whole variable domain, remainder taken from reference TRBV7-6 and TRBJ2-3, is GAGVSQSPRYKVTKRGQDVALRCDPISGHVSLYWYRQALGQGPEFLTYFNYEAQQDKSGLPNDRFSAERPEGSISTLTIQRTEQRDSAMYRCASSFGTGRTDTQYFGPGTRLTVL.

This chain uses TRBV14 with TRBJ2-1, with TRBD1 matching 11 bases. In germline, CDR1 is SGHDN, CDR2 FVKESK. CDR3 length: 15 residues. Losses at the gene ends were 0 bases for V and 7 bases for J; bases not matched to a gene: 2. CDR3 sequence: CASSQEWDRGNEQFF. The CDR3 nucleotides read TGTGCCAGCAGCCAAGAGTGGGACAGGGGGAATGAGCAGTTCTTC.

This clone was counted once. V gene TRBV5-6 combines with J gene TRBJ2-1; TRBD2 agrees at 9 bases. Germline trimming cut 4 bases from V and 2 bases from J; bases unmatched to any gene: 7. There are 16 residues in the CDR3. Germline-derived CDR1 and CDR2 are SGHDT and YYEEEE. CDR3 DNA: TGTGCCAGCAGCCCCCAAACTAGCGGGCCCTACAATGAGCAGTTCTTC. Residues: CASSPQTSGPYNEQFF.

This clone came up a few times. The chain recombines TRBV28 with TRBJ1-4; TRBD1 matches at 7 bases. Germline CDR1 and CDR2: MDHEN and SYDVKM. With 6 bases clipped from V and 7 bases from J, the junction kept 8 bases outside the gene matches. The CDR3 contains 14 residues. The DNA for the CDR3 is TGTGCCAGCAGGCCACAGGGGCTTGGTGAAAAACTGTTTTTT. This codes for CASRPQGLGEKLFF.

This chain connects TRBV7-9 to TRBJ1-3, with D perhaps TRBD1 (6 bases). This CDR3 is 15 amino acids long. Trimming left V 4 bases short and J 0 bases short, with 10 bases between. Germline loops: CDR1 SEHNR, CDR2 FQNEAQ (reference sequence). The CDR3 reads CASSSNRDSGNTIYF. The CDR3 nucleotides are TGTGCCAGCAGCTCCAACAGGGACTCTGGAAACACCATATATTTT.

The J gene is TRBJ1-5, the V gene TRBV25-1, with TRBD1 as a possible D gene (5 bases). Looked up from germline, CDR1 is MGHDK and CDR2 is SYGVNS. V was cut by 2 bases and J by 1 base, with 9 bases left in between. There are 15 residues in the CDR3. The CDR3 protein is CASSEGALSNQPQHF. The CDR3 region has the DNA TGTGCCAGCAGTGAAGGGGCCTTAAGCAATCAGCCCCAGCATTTT.

The rearrangement joins TRBV11-3 to TRBJ2-1, with TRBD2 identical over 9 bases. The CDR3 covers 13 residues. V dropped 5 bases and J dropped 6; count of bases not matched to a gene: 2. CDR1 and CDR2 (germline): SGHNT, YENEEA. The CDR3 sequence is CASSRSGSNEQFF. DNA of the CDR3: TGTGCCAGCAGCCGTAGCGGGAGCAATGAGCAGTTCTTC.

The chain carries TRBV7-2 and TRBJ2-1, with TRBD2 as a possible D gene (6 bases). Trimming left V 4 bases short and J 4 bases short, with 23 bases between. The CDR3 totals 18 residues. Germline V gene data show CDR1 as SGHTA and CDR2 as FQGNSA. The CDR3 coding sequence is TGTGCCAGCAGCTCACCAAGGGGAGGTGGGGGAGCGTACAATGAGCAGTTCTTC. This encodes CASSSPRGGGGAYNEQFF.

V usage is TRBV29-1 and J usage is TRBJ1-2; D uncertain. V shed 7 bases and J shed 1 base, with 10 bases lying between them. The CDR3 is 12 amino acids. CDR1 and CDR2 (germline): SQVTM, ANQGSEA. The CDR3 region is CSAGDSNYGYTF. In DNA form, the CDR3 reads TGCAGCGCAGGCGATAGTAACTATGGCTACACCTTC.

The chain has TRBV14 and TRBJ2-7; 8 nucleotides match TRBD1. Germline V gene data show CDR1 as SGHDN and CDR2 as FVKESK. The CDR3 is 14 residues long. V was clipped by 4 bases and J by 3 bases; unmatched bases: 5. CDR3: CASSRLDRDYEQYF. DNA of the CDR3: TGTGCCAGCAGCCGACTGGACAGGGACTACGAGCAGTACTTC.

The chain has TRBV6-4 and TRBJ2-2; D is possibly TRBD1 (7 bases). From germline, CDR1 is MRHNA and CDR2 SNTAGT. The CDR3 spans 15 residues. V lost 3 bases, J lost 5 bases, and 13 bases lay in between. The CDR3 coding sequence is TGTGCCAGCAGTGAGGTCCCAGGGGGGACCGGGGAGCTGTTTTTT. This sequence encodes CASSEVPGGTGELFF.